This entry concerns a single TCR beta chain. Its antigen is currently unknown. This CDR3 contains 12 residues. Germline CDR1 and CDR2: SQVTM and ANQGSEA. This entry is derived from a study of CXCR3-negative and CXCR3-positive naive CD8 T cells. Study-wide results and limits: PBMCs showed partially decreased CXCR3 expression after cryopreservation, and most assays used fresh PBMCs.

In preparing the TRB cDNA libraries, 5' RACE with UMI labels was used. With the 5' RACE reads reprocessed, TCRdb shows one record per CDR3 protein and no DNA. The specimen's table records over 80,000 distinct CDR3 sequences. The sequence derives from a human donor in good health. Some clones in this sample may be carry-over from other donors' samples. The chain has TRBV29-1 and TRBJ1-2. Sequencing was done on a sample of naive CXCR3- CD8+ T cells from blood. The subset here: CD45RO-CCR7+CD27+CD95- naive CD8+ T cells lacking CXCR3 (TNR3-). CDR3 residues: CSVEETVFGYTF.